One sample yielded the 30 T cell receptor beta chains listed below, sequenced in a study of blood T cell repertoires in COVID-19. Measured with immunoSEQ multiplex PCR; TCRdb has only the in-frame clones, and not every one. The data hold about 190,000 clones, with just under 85% observed a single time. The sequencing sample was made of peripheral blood. Every receptor here comes from a woman aged 70 to 79 with active or convalescent COVID-19.

The rearrangement uses TRBV30 and TRBJ1-2; D is perhaps TRBD1 (6 bases). Trimming pared 3 bases from V and 4 bases from J, leaving 15 bases between. The CDR3 length is 14 residues. CDR1 and CDR2 from the germline V gene are GTSNPN and SVGIG (reference sequence). CDR3 DNA: TGTGCCTGGAGCCCCGGGACAATGTCCTATGGCTACACCTTC. Amino acid sequence: CAWSPGTMSYGYTF.

The chain has TRBV28 and TRBJ1-2; 7 nucleotides line up with TRBD1. The CDR3 totals 14 residues. From germline, CDR1 is MDHEN and CDR2 SYDVKM. The J segment lost 6 bases and the V segment lost 0 bases, leaving 4 bases of the junction unmatched. As DNA, the CDR3 is TGTGCCAGCAGTTTATGGGGGGACAGTCATGGCTACACCTTC. This encodes CASSLWGDSHGYTF.

This chain joins TRBV29-1 and TRBJ1-1; the match to TRBD1 covers 7 bases. After removal of 3 bases from V and 4 bases from J, the junction contained 5 bases not matched to a gene. The CDR3 has 13 residues. Germline loops: CDR1 SQVTM, CDR2 ANQGSEA. CDR3 region: CSVDTGEGTEAFF. DNA of the CDR3: TGCAGCGTTGATACAGGGGAAGGCACTGAAGCTTTCTTT.

The DNA for the CDR3 is TGCAGTGCTAGTCTACAGGAGGGACCCTACGAGCAGTACTTC. It is translated as CSASLQEGPYEQYF. V is TRBV20-1 and J is TRBJ2-7; perhaps TRBD2 as D (6 bases). Germline V CDR1 and CDR2: DFQATT, SNEGSKA (reference sequence). The CDR3 totals 14 residues. Between the trimmed V and J ends, which lost 3 bases and 2 bases, there was a span of 14 bases.

In its sample, this clone was seen a few times. This chain uses TRBV7-9 with TRBJ1-2; 9 bases map to TRBD1. V shed 4 bases, J shed 5 bases, and the junction held 8 bases outside the gene matches. The CDR3 is made up of 15 amino acids. In germline, CDR1 is SEHNR, CDR2 FQNEAQ (reference sequence). The CDR3 DNA reads as TGTGCCAGCAGCTCCGCCGGGACAGGGTGGTATGGCTACACCTTC. Translated: CASSSAGTGWYGYTF.

This clone was seen repeatedly, ten times or more. The chain is built from TRBV18 and TRBJ2-1; 10 bases line up with TRBD2. CDR3 length equals 16 residues. Looked up from germline, CDR1 is KGHSH and CDR2 is LQKENI. The J segment lost 9 bases and the V segment lost 0 bases, leaving 8 bases of the junction unmatched. The CDR3 DNA reads TGTGCCAGCTCACCACCGGGCCTAGCGGGAGAGGGTGAGCAGTTCTTC. Translating gives CASSPPGLAGEGEQFF.

The chain joins TRBV4-2 to TRBJ1-5; 8 positions match TRBD1. V lost 3 bases to trimming and J lost 6 bases; unmatched junction nucleotides: 4. Germline V gene sequence: CDR1 LGHNA, CDR2 YNFKEQ. The CDR3 loop spans 14 amino acids. The chain's CDR3 is CASSHQGASQPQHF. In DNA, the CDR3 is TGTGCCAGCAGCCACCAGGGGGCCAGTCAGCCCCAGCATTTT.

V usage is TRBV12-5 and J usage is TRBJ2-5; TRBD2 aligns across 7 bases. The trim removed 0 bases at V and 3 bases at J, leaving 16 bases unmatched. This CDR3 comprises 19 residues. CDR1 and CDR2 (germline): LGHNT, FRNRAP. The chain's CDR3 is CASGLVRFRGGSTEETQYF. The CDR3 region has the DNA TGTGCTAGTGGTTTGGTACGGTTTAGAGGCGGGAGCACCGAAGAGACCCAGTACTTC.

This chain connects TRBV5-8 to TRBJ2-1; TRBD2 aligns across 11 bases. J gave up 5 bases and V 4 bases, and 5 bases lay outside the gene matches. Germline CDR1 reads SGHTS; CDR2 reads YDEGEE. CDR3 length: 15 residues. CDR3 sequence (DNA): TGTGCCAGCAGCCGAGGACTAGCGGGCCACAATGAGCAGTTCTTC. Residues: CASSRGLAGHNEQFF.

This sequence joins TRBV28 and TRBJ2-4; TRBD2 might be the D (7 bases). CDR1 is MDHEN, CDR2 SYDVKM, per germline. V was trimmed by 5 bases and J by 7 bases, leaving 15 bases between them. The CDR3 consists of 14 residues. CDR3 amino acids: CASSASGGRNIQYF. The CDR3, as DNA: TGTGCCAGCAGTGCCTCGGGGGGCAGGAACATTCAGTACTTC.

The CDR3 nucleotides are TGCGCCAGCAGCCAAACCCCTCGGGACAGCCACAGCTACACCTTC. Its translation is CASSQTPRDSHSYTF. The rearrangement uses TRBV4-1 and TRBJ1-2; 7 positions match TRBD1. The CDR3 contains 15 residues. J lost 9 bases, V lost 2 bases, and 12 bases had no gene match. The germline gives CDR1 MGHRA, CDR2 YSYEKL.

The chain joins TRBV19 to TRBJ2-2, with D perhaps TRBD1 (5 bases). This CDR3 contains 14 residues. Trimming shortened V by 0 bases and J by 6 bases, and 8 bases separated the two germline ends. Germline V lookup: CDR1 LNHDA, CDR2 SQIVND (reference sequence). The CDR3 region has the DNA TGTGCCAGTAGTATAGAAGGCAGGGCCGGGGAGCTGTTTTTT. As protein: CASSIEGRAGELFF.

In DNA form, the CDR3 reads TGTGCCAGCAGCCAAGCACTAGCGCACTCCTACGAGCAGTACTTC. This codes for CASSQALAHSYEQYF. The chain links TRBV3-1 (or the pseudogene TRBV3-2) to TRBJ2-7; 7 bases are shared with TRBD2. V dropped 1 base and J dropped 0; count of bases not matched to a gene: 3. This CDR3 region has 15 residues. Per the germline V gene, CDR1 is LGHDT and CDR2 is YNNKEL (reference sequence).

The table lists this clone with a count of one. At the DNA level, this CDR3 is encoded by other sequences in the same sample as well. The chain links TRBV6-5 to TRBJ1-4, with 9 bases aligning to TRBD1. CDR3 size: 14 residues. CDR1 MNHEY and CDR2 SVGAGI come from the germline V gene. The J segment lost 7 bases and the V segment lost 2 bases, leaving 2 bases of the junction unmatched. In DNA, the CDR3 is TGTGCCAGCAGTTACGACAGGGGGAGTGAAAAACTGTTTTTT. It is translated as CASSYDRGSEKLFF.

The gene calls are TRBV5-1 and TRBJ2-7; 8 positions match TRBD2. The CDR3 consists of 14 residues. With 0 bases clipped from V and 4 bases from J, the junction kept 3 bases outside the gene matches. Germline-derived CDR1 and CDR2 are SGHRS and YFSETQ. The CDR3 DNA reads TGCGCCAGCAGCTTGGCCACTAGCGGATACGAGCAGTACTTC. This codes for CASSLATSGYEQYF.

The chain couples TRBV12-5 to TRBJ2-3, with D perhaps TRBD1 (5 bases). The germline CDR1 and CDR2 sequences are LGHNT and FRNRAP. This CDR3 comprises 14 residues. Trimming took off 9 bases at V and 1 base at J, with 14 bases between the two ends. The CDR3 nucleotides read TGTGCTAGCTCCCAGGGATTAGGCACAGATACGCAGTATTTT. Its translation: CASSQGLGTDTQYF.

The V gene is TRBV10-3, the J gene TRBJ2-7, with 7 bases that match TRBD1. This CDR3 is 15 amino acids long. CDR1 and CDR2 from the germline V gene are ENHRY and SYGVKD. The V gene end was trimmed by 3 bases and the J gene end by 2 bases; junction bases not matched to a gene: 7. CDR3 DNA: TGTGCCATCAGTGACGACGGGACAGCAGCCTACGAGCAGTACTTC. It encodes CAISDDGTAAYEQYF.

In its sample, this clone was seen a few times. This chain connects TRBV14 to TRBJ1-1; weak D call: TRBD1 (5 bases). The CDR3 consists of 13 residues. Trimming removed 1 base at V and 4 bases at J, with 7 bases between. Germline V gives CDR1 SGHDN, CDR2 FVKESK. The CDR3 reads CASSQGQGTEAFF. The DNA for the CDR3 is TGTGCCAGCAGCCAAGGGCAGGGCACTGAAGCTTTCTTT.

The chain is built from TRBV28 and TRBJ1-2; D is unresolved. Germline V gene sequence: CDR1 MDHEN, CDR2 SYDVKM. The CDR3 contains 12 residues. The V end was cut by 2 bases, the J end by 5 bases, with 6 bases between. The CDR3 DNA follows: TGTGCCAGCAGTTTAAGGCGGTATGGCTACACCTTC. The encoded protein is CASSLRRYGYTF.

The genes are TRBV12-5 and TRBJ1-3; no clear D. Germline V gives CDR1 LGHNT, CDR2 FRNRAP. The CDR3 covers 17 residues. The ends were cut back, 1 base at V and 1 base at J, with 14 bases in the middle. CDR3 protein: CASGLAEHQVSGNTIYF. The CDR3 DNA is TGTGCTAGTGGTTTGGCAGAACACCAGGTATCTGGAAACACCATATATTTT.

The chain is built from TRBV14 and TRBJ2-7; TRBD2 aligns across 9 bases. There are 14 residues in the CDR3. V lost 4 bases, J lost 7 bases, and 8 bases stayed unmatched. Per germline, CDR1 SGHDN and CDR2 FVKESK. The CDR3 reads CASSPAGGVREQYF. As DNA, the CDR3 is TGTGCCAGCAGCCCAGCGGGAGGAGTGAGGGAGCAGTACTTC. Looking up the rest from reference TRBV14 and TRBJ2-7 gives the full variable domain: EAGVTQFPSHSVIEKGQTVTLRCDPISGHDNLYWYRRVMGKEIKFLLHFVKESKQDESGMPNNRFLAERTGGTYSTLKVQPAELEDSGVYFCASSPAGGVREQYFGPGTRLTVT.

This clone is a singleton in its sample. The chain is built from TRBV18 and TRBJ1-6; D may be TRBD1 (5 bases). Between the trimmed V and J ends, which lost 3 bases and 5 bases, there was a span of 14 bases. The CDR3 runs to 16 residues. Germline V gene lookup returns CDR1 KGHSH and CDR2 LQKENI. CDR3 DNA sequence: TGTGCCAGCTCACCTCGGGGACCGGGGGATAATTCACCCCTCCACTTT. Its protein is CASSPRGPGDNSPLHF.

This rearrangement joins TRBV4-1 to TRBJ1-5; D is unclear. CDR1 and CDR2 from the germline V gene are MGHRA and YSYEKL. Deletions cut 0 bases from V and 0 bases from J, with 12 bases between. The CDR3 totals 17 residues. CDR3 DNA: TGCGCCAGCAGCCAAGAAAGGTTCGGACTTAGCAATCAGCCCCAGCATTTT. Its protein is CASSQERFGLSNQPQHF.

V usage is TRBV7-9 and J usage is TRBJ1-3, with D perhaps TRBD1 (6 bases). In germline, CDR1 is SEHNR, CDR2 FQNEAQ (reference sequence). The CDR3 covers 18 residues. V lost 8 bases, J lost 0 bases, and 23 bases lay in between. CDR3 residues: CASSLGSGGQYSGNTIYF. The CDR3 nucleotides are TGTGCCAGCTCTCTAGGGAGCGGTGGACAGTACTCTGGAAACACCATATATTTT.

This chain joins TRBV6-6 and TRBJ1-2, with 8 bases that match TRBD1. Looked up from germline, CDR1 is MNHNY and CDR2 is SVGAGI (reference sequence). Trimming at V came to 0 bases and at J to 7 bases, leaving 7 bases not matched to a gene. This CDR3 comprises 15 residues. The CDR3 reads CASSYSGRGQGGYTF. The CDR3, as DNA: TGTGCCAGCAGTTACTCCGGCAGGGGGCAAGGTGGCTACACCTTC.

The chain joins TRBV5-1 to TRBJ2-7; TRBD2 matches 12 bases. The CDR3 has 21 amino acids. CDR1 and CDR2 (germline): SGHRS, YFSETQ. V was clipped by 0 bases and J by 2 bases; unmatched bases: 18. CDR3 region: CASSLATPGLAGLPVTYEQYF. DNA of the CDR3: TGCGCCAGCAGCTTGGCAACCCCGGGACTAGCGGGCTTACCTGTCACCTACGAGCAGTACTTC.

This chain links TRBV6-5 with TRBJ1-4; TRBD1 agrees at 7 bases. Unmatched junction bases numbered 7, after V lost 6 bases and J lost 3 bases. Germline lookup yields CDR1 MNHEY and CDR2 SVGAGI. The CDR3 runs to 15 residues. As DNA, the CDR3 is TGTGCCAGCAGACGAACAGGGGCCTCTAATGAAAAACTGTTTTTT. This sequence encodes CASRRTGASNEKLFF.

This clone was seen at least ten times. This chain connects TRBV11-3 to TRBJ2-3, with 8 positions matching TRBD1. V trimming: 5 bases; J trimming: 4 bases; junction bases outside the gene matches: 5. Germline-derived CDR1 and CDR2 are SGHNT and YENEEA. This CDR3 region has 14 residues. CDR3 DNA sequence: TGTGCCAGCAGCCCCGGGACAGGCTCAGATACGCAGTATTTT. Protein: CASSPGTGSDTQYF.

The chain recombines TRBV9 with TRBJ2-1; 12 bases line up with TRBD2. This CDR3 has 18 residues. V lost 4 bases and J lost 4; bases outside the gene matches: 12. CDR1 SGDLS and CDR2 YYNGEE come from the germline V gene. The CDR3 region is CASSSESSGLAGYNEQFF. The CDR3 DNA is TGTGCCAGCAGCTCCGAAAGTTCAGGACTAGCGGGATACAATGAGCAGTTCTTC.

V and J are TRBV12-1 and TRBJ1-2; the table's D call TRBD1 went unverified against the DNA. TRBV12-1 is designated a pseudogene. The CDR3 has 15 residues. CDR3 DNA sequence: TGTGCCAGCAGCCGGAAACCGGGACAGAACTATGGCTACACCTTC. It translates to CASSRKPGQNYGYTF.